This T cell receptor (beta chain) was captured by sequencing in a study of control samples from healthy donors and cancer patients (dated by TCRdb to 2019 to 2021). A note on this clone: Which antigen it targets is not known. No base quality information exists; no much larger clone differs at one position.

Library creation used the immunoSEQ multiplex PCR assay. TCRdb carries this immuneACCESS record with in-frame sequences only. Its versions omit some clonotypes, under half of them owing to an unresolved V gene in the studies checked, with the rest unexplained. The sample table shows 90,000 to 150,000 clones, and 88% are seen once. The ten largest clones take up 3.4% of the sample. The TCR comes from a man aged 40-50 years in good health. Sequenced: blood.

The DNA sequence reads TGTGCCAGCAGCTTAGCACGGTACAATGAGCAGTTCTTC. Its product reads: CASSLARYNEQFF. The chain is encoded by TRBV11-3 joined to TRBJ2-1; the D gene is unclear. The V end loses 1 base and the J end loses 4 bases, and a stretch of 5 bases separates them. The CDR3 goes from the cysteine to the phenylalanine over 13 residues. The read is trimmed to its CDR3 DNA, 39 bases read in frame from base 1. CDR1 SGHNT and CDR2 YENEEA were looked up in the germline V gene.